Listed below are T cell receptor beta chains from one sample, sequenced in a study of T cell responses to AZD1222 COVID-19 vaccine. Here immunoSEQ multiplex PCR was the method, and the copy in TCRdb shows in-frame clones only, minus some. The profile shows some 120,000 clones, 85% to 90% of them singletons. Sequenced material: peripheral blood, taken on day 0 of MenACWY control vaccination. These receptors were taken from an adult in good health. The CDR3 runs from the conserved cysteine through the conserved F or W. D genes are given only for firm matches. Clone size is shown for a subset of rows, as once, few, many or a class of expanded clone.

V	J	D	size	CDR3	DNA
TRBV5-4	TRBJ2-7	-	-	CASSLGQGMSYEQYF	TGTGCCAGCAGCTTGGGGCAGGGTATGTCCTACGAGCAGTACTTC
TRBV7-2	TRBJ2-7	-	-	CASSLRGAGGVQGYEQYF	TGTGCCAGCAGCTTAAGGGGGGCCGGTGGGGTACAGGGCTACGAGCAGTACTTC
TRBV2	TRBJ1-1	-	-	CASLSGPGMNTEAFF	TGTGCCAGTTTGAGTGGCCCGGGTATGAACACTGAAGCTTTCTTT
TRBV7-9	TRBJ2-5	TRBD2	many	CASSPGLVLTQYF	TGTGCCAGCAGCCCGGGACTAGTGTTGACCCAGTACTTC
TRBV19	TRBJ2-1	TRBD2	-	CASSIALAGVRDEQFF	TGTGCCAGTAGTATAGCACTAGCGGGAGTAAGGGATGAGCAGTTCTTC
TRBV5-1	TRBJ2-5	-	-	CASSLPSELYQETQYF	TGCGCCAGCAGCTTGCCTAGCGAACTATACCAAGAGACCCAGTACTTC
TRBV10-3	TRBJ2-7	-	-	CAISDPGWSSYEQYF	TGTGCCATCAGTGACCCAGGGTGGAGCTCCTACGAGCAGTACTTC
TRBV7-9	TRBJ1-1	-	once	CASSLAHGGAEAFF	TGTGCCAGCAGCTTAGCGCACGGTGGAGCTGAAGCTTTCTTT
TRBV6-5	TRBJ2-7	-	-	CASSRDRYEQYF	TGTGCCAGCAGTCGGGACCGCTACGAGCAGTACTTC
TRBV5-6	TRBJ2-5	TRBD2	-	CASSSWTSGRAPPQETQYF	TGTGCCAGCAGCTCGTGGACTAGCGGGAGGGCCCCTCCCCAAGAGACCCAGTACTTC
TRBV12-3/TRBV12-4	TRBJ2-3	TRBD1	-	CASRLTGTDTQYF	TGTGCCAGCAGGTTGACAGGGACAGATACGCAGTATTTT
TRBV24-1	TRBJ2-2	-	few	CATSDLPQPGHSNTGELFF	TGTGCCACCAGTGATTTGCCACAACCGGGACACTCGAACACCGGGGAGCTGTTTTTT
TRBV4-1	TRBJ2-1	TRBD2	-	CASSQDLAGGPFNEQFF	TGCGCCAGCAGCCAAGACTTAGCGGGAGGGCCCTTCAATGAGCAGTTCTTC
TRBV7-7	TRBJ2-2	TRBD1	-	CASSPTGGAVFGELFF	TGTGCCAGCAGCCCTACAGGGGGCGCGGTCTTCGGGGAGCTGTTTTTT
TRBV27	TRBJ2-1	-	few	CASREGRRGLIKVNYNEQFF	TGTGCCAGCAGGGAGGGGCGCCGGGGGTTGATCAAAGTAAACTACAATGAGCAGTTCTTC
TRBV19	TRBJ2-3	-	-	CASSLQGLSTDTQYF	TGTGCCAGTAGTCTACAGGGCCTTAGCACAGATACGCAGTATTTT
TRBV13	TRBJ1-3	-	-	CASSSLLRGRYSSSGNTIYF	TGTGCCAGCAGCTCCCTTCTCAGGGGTCGATACTCGAGCTCTGGAAACACCATATATTTT
TRBV5-1	TRBJ1-6	-	few	CASSLQGIDSPLHF	TGCGCCAGCAGCTTACAGGGAATCGATTCACCCCTCCACTTT
TRBV30	TRBJ1-6	-	once	CAWTKISGSPLHF	TGTGCCTGGACAAAGATCAGTGGCTCACCCCTCCACTTT
TRBV9	TRBJ2-4	-	few	CASSLGTQQGENIQYF	TGTGCCAGCAGCCTTGGGACTCAACAGGGAGAAAACATTCAGTACTTC
TRBV5-1	TRBJ1-6	-	-	CAAQTGSPLHF	TGCGCCGCCCAGACAGGTTCACCCCTCCACTTT
TRBV5-4	TRBJ2-1	-	-	CASSRRADMNEQFF	TGTGCCAGCAGCCGGAGGGCGGATATGAATGAGCAGTTCTTC
TRBV9	TRBJ2-2	-	-	CASSVEWSLNTGELFF	TGTGCCAGCAGCGTAGAGTGGAGTCTCAACACCGGGGAGCTGTTTTTT
TRBV4-3	TRBJ2-7	TRBD1	-	CASSQGGTGGDEQYF	TGCGCCAGCAGCCAAGGCGGGACAGGGGGCGACGAGCAGTACTTC
TRBV3-1/TRBV3-2	TRBJ2-1	TRBD2	-	CASRQTGLGSNEQFF	TGTGCCAGCAGACAAACGGGACTAGGATCGAATGAGCAGTTCTTC
TRBV5-1	TRBJ2-3	-	-	CASSLGGVDTQYF	TGCGCCAGCAGCTTGGGGGGCGTAGATACGCAGTATTTT
TRBV30	TRBJ1-4	-	-	CAWSPMDSRNEKLFF	TGTGCCTGGAGTCCAATGGACAGTCGGAATGAAAAACTGTTTTTT
TRBV12-3/TRBV12-4	TRBJ2-3	-	-	CASRSGGPDTQYF	TGTGCCAGCAGGTCAGGGGGGCCAGATACGCAGTATTTT
TRBV11-3	TRBJ1-6	-	-	CASSPSWQGNSPLHF	TGTGCCAGCAGCCCCTCATGGCAGGGGAATTCACCCCTCCACTTT
TRBV7-9	TRBJ2-3	TRBD2	-	CASSSSTSGLFTDTQYF	TGTGCCAGCAGCTCGAGTACTAGCGGGCTCTTCACAGATACGCAGTATTTT
TRBV23-1	TRBJ1-5	TRBD1	-	CASSPHRTGGHQPQHF	TGCGCCAGCAGTCCGCACAGGACAGGGGGCCATCAGCCCCAGCATTTT
TRBV4-2	TRBJ1-1	TRBD1	-	CASSQVNMRSWDRGGTEAFF	TGTGCCAGCAGCCAAGTTAACATGAGGTCTTGGGACAGGGGCGGAACTGAAGCTTTCTTT
TRBV18	TRBJ2-2	-	-	CASSPFSISWAGNTGELFF	TGTGCCAGCTCACCATTCTCCATTTCGTGGGCAGGGAACACCGGGGAGCTGTTTTTT
TRBV5-6	TRBJ1-6	TRBD1	-	CASSADRHSPLHF	TGTGCCAGCAGCGCGGACAGGCATTCACCCCTCCACTTT
TRBV5-8	TRBJ2-3	TRBD2	-	CASSGLAGEDTQYF	TGTGCCAGCAGCGGGCTAGCGGGAGAAGATACGCAGTATTTT
TRBV3-1/TRBV3-2	TRBJ1-2	-	once	CASSQDAGQSVYGYTF	TGTGCCAGCAGCCAAGACGCAGGCCAGTCCGTTTATGGCTACACCTTC
TRBV2	TRBJ1-2	-	-	CASNVRAYGYTF	TGTGCCAGCAACGTCAGGGCCTATGGCTACACCTTC
TRBV12-3/TRBV12-4	TRBJ1-1	-	once	CASSFRLNTEAFF	TGTGCCAGCAGTTTTCGCTTGAACACTGAAGCTTTCTTT
TRBV6-4	TRBJ2-2	-	-	CASSALPVTGELFF	TGTGCCAGCAGCGCACTGCCGGTGACCGGGGAGCTGTTTTTT
TRBV7-6	TRBJ2-1	TRBD2	once	CASSFVLREEPVNEQFF	TGTGCCAGCAGCTTCGTGCTGCGGGAGGAGCCAGTTAATGAGCAGTTCTTC
TRBV11-3	TRBJ2-7	-	-	CASSLVYHVEQYF	TGTGCCAGCAGCTTAGTTTACCATGTCGAGCAGTACTTC
TRBV7-9	TRBJ2-3	-	-	CASSLPLKQKRTDTQYF	TGTGCCAGCAGCTTACCCCTTAAACAGAAGCGCACAGATACGCAGTATTTT
TRBV7-9	TRBJ2-5	-	-	CASSRGTHEQETQYF	TGTGCCAGCAGCCGAGGGACTCATGAACAAGAGACCCAGTACTTC
TRBV27	TRBJ1-5	-	-	CASSLSLGGVQPQHF	TGTGCCAGCAGTTTAAGTTTGGGGGGGGTTCAGCCCCAGCATTTT
TRBV28	TRBJ1-1	-	-	CASPPVGPGLITEAFF	TGTGCCAGCCCGCCCGTCGGTCCAGGGCTTATCACTGAAGCTTTCTTT
TRBV5-6	TRBJ1-1	-	once	CASSLISTEAFF	TGTGCCAGCAGCTTGATATCCACTGAAGCTTTCTTT
TRBV7-2	TRBJ1-2	TRBD1	once	CASSTPGTGDATYGYTF	TGTGCCAGCAGCACACCCGGGACAGGGGATGCGACCTATGGCTACACCTTC
TRBV20-1	TRBJ1-1	-	-	CSASFGSNAFF	TGCAGTGCTAGTTTCGGTTCAAACGCTTTCTTT
TRBV11-3	TRBJ2-5	TRBD2	-	CASTYSGTETQYF	TGTGCCAGCACCTATAGCGGGACGGAGACCCAGTACTTC
TRBV10-3	TRBJ1-4	-	once	CAISDEGRGREKLFF	TGTGCCATCAGCGACGAGGGCAGGGGACGGGAAAAACTGTTTTTT
TRBV5-5	TRBJ2-2	TRBD2	once	CASSTGGLAGAPGELFF	TGTGCCAGCAGCACTGGGGGGCTAGCGGGAGCCCCCGGGGAGCTGTTTTTT
TRBV29-1	TRBJ2-2	-	-	CSVSPYGGTDPRYGELFF	TGCAGCGTTTCTCCATACGGCGGGACAGACCCACGGTACGGGGAGCTGTTTTTT
TRBV6-5	TRBJ1-2	TRBD1	-	CASRLQGTYGYTF	TGTGCCAGTAGATTACAGGGGACCTATGGCTACACCTTC
TRBV5-1	TRBJ2-7	TRBD1	-	CASSGGTGEYEQYF	TGCGCCAGCAGCGGCGGGACAGGGGAGTACGAGCAGTACTTC
TRBV6-5	TRBJ2-1	TRBD2	-	CASRGLAGGHSKQFF	TGTGCCAGCAGGGGACTAGCGGGAGGCCATTCCAAGCAGTTCTTC